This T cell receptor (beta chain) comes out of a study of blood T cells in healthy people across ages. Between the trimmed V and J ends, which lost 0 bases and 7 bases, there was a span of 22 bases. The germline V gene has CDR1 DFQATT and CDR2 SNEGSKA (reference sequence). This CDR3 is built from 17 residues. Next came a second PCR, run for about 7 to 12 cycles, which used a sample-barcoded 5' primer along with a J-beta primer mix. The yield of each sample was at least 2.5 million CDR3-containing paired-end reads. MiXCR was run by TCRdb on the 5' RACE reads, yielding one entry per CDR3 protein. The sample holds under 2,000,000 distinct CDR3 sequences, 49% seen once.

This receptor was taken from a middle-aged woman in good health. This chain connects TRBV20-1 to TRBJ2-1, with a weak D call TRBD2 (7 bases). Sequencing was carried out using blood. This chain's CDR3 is CSARDLLAGAVINEQFF. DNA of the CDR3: TGCAGTGCTAGAGACCTCCTTGCGGGGGCGGTTATTAATGAGCAGTTCTTC.